One sample yielded the 32 T cell receptor beta chains listed below, sequenced in a study of T cells in Graves' hyperthyroidism and ophthalmopathy. The source material, RNA transcripts, was used to amplify TCR beta CDR3 regions. Initially, a first-round RT-PCR of the TCR CDR3 employed the HTBI primer set. TCRdb reprocessed the multiplex PCR reads via MiXCR and lists one record per CDR3 protein. The sample lists some 620,000 distinct CDR3 sequences, around 15% occurring once. The sample comprised blood. Source of these receptors: a woman aged 25 to 39 with Graves' hyperthyroidism.

This clonotype was found many times. The CDR3 spells CASSGLGQGQETQYF. The CDR3 bases are TGTGCCAGCAGTGGGCTCGGACAGGGCCAAGAGACCCAGTACTTC. The gene calls are TRBV6-1 and TRBJ2-5; 8 bases are a match to TRBD1. V lost 4 bases to trimming and J lost 1 base; unmatched junction nucleotides: 5. Germline lookup yields CDR1 MNHNS and CDR2 SASEGT. The CDR3 is made up of 15 amino acids.

The chain uses TRBV3-1 and TRBJ1-2, with a tentative D call TRBD1 (5 bases). The CDR3 runs 14 residues. V lost 4 bases and J 4 bases, leaving 13 bases between the germline ends. Germline CDR1 is LGHDT and CDR2 is YNNKEL (reference sequence). CDR3 coding DNA: TGTGCCAGCAGCCCCCCGACAGTGAGCTATGGCTACACCTTC. As protein: CASSPPTVSYGYTF.

In this sample, this clonotype turned up many times. This rearrangement joins TRBV12-3 or TRBV12-4 to TRBJ2-2, with TRBD2 as a possible D gene (5 bases). This CDR3 comprises 15 residues. Trimming shortened V by 4 bases and J by 6 bases, and 15 bases separated the two germline ends. CDR3 residues: CASSSLEVRAGELFF. The CDR3 coding sequence is TGTGCCAGCAGTTCCCTCGAGGTGAGGGCCGGGGAGCTGTTTTTT.

V and J are TRBV4-1 and TRBJ2-1; 13 nucleotides agree with TRBD2. V was pared by 6 bases and J by 8 bases, with 7 bases of the junction left unmatched. Germline CDR1 MGHRA, CDR2 YSYEKL. The CDR3 is made up of 15 amino acids. As DNA, the CDR3 is TGCGCCAGCAGTCATACTAGCGGGAGGGCCGATGAGCAGTTCTTC. Protein product: CASSHTSGRADEQFF.

The V and J genes are TRBV7-2 and TRBJ2-2, with 7 nucleotides matching TRBD2. This CDR3 has 17 residues. The germline V gene has CDR1 SGHTA and CDR2 FQGNSA. J lost 4 bases, V lost 5 bases, and 13 bases had no gene match. This CDR3 reads CASSPGLGSGRTGELFF. CDR3 DNA: TGTGCCAGCAGCCCGGGGTTAGGTAGCGGGCGCACCGGGGAGCTGTTTTTT. The full variable domain, rest sourced from reference TRBV7-2 and TRBJ2-2, is GAGVSQSPSNKVTEKGKDVELRCDPISGHTALYWYRQSLGQGLEFLIYFQGNSAPDKSGLPSDRFSAERTGGSVSTLTIQRTQQEDSAVYLCASSPGLGSGRTGELFFGEGSRLTVL.

There are a few counts of this clonotype. The CDR3 DNA is TGTGCCAGCAGCCCCGGACTTTATGAGCAGTTCTTC. Translated: CASSPGLYEQFF. The V and J genes are TRBV5-5 and TRBJ2-1; D is possibly TRBD2 (5 bases). Trimming stripped 4 bases from V and 8 bases from J, with 10 bases between. This CDR3 is built from 12 residues. CDR1 and CDR2 (germline): SGHKS, YYEKEE (reference sequence).

J is TRBJ2-7 and V is TRBV7-2, with TRBD2 matching 10 bases. V lost 7 bases and J lost 0; bases outside the gene matches: 18. CDR1 and CDR2 (germline): SGHTA, FQGNSA. The CDR3 covers 19 residues. CDR3 sequence (DNA): TGTGCCAGCACGCTAACGTTGGGGGGGAGCGGGAGGGGCTCCTACGAGCAGTACTTC. Its protein is CASTLTLGGSGRGSYEQYF.

This clonotype was detected ten times or more. The J gene is TRBJ1-2, the V gene TRBV13, with TRBD1 identical over 8 bases. The V and J ends lost 3 bases and 5 bases, in that order; junction bases with no gene match: 8. Germline CDR1 PRHDT, CDR2 FYEKMQ (reference sequence). CDR3 size: 15 residues. The CDR3 sequence is CASSFTTGDLYGYTF. CDR3 DNA: TGTGCCAGCAGCTTCACGACAGGGGATTTATATGGCTACACCTTC. Full variable domain (remainder filled in from reference TRBV13 and TRBJ1-2): AAGVIQSPRHLIKEKRETATLKCYPIPRHDTVYWYQQGPGQDPQFLISFYEKMQSDKGSIPDRFSAQQFSDYHSELNMSSLELGDSALYFCASSFTTGDLYGYTFGSGTRLTVV.

The chain recombines TRBV29-1 with TRBJ2-6; unclear D gene. Between the trimmed V and J ends, which lost 2 bases and 0 bases, there was a span of 14 bases. The CDR3 consists of 17 residues. Germline assignment: CDR1 SQVTM and CDR2 ANQGSEA. The DNA for the CDR3 is TGCAGCGTTGAATCGGGCTCGCCCTACTCTGGGGCCAACGTCCTGACTTTC. The encoded protein is CSVESGSPYSGANVLTF.

In this sample, this clonotype turned up a few times. The V gene is TRBV20-1, the J gene TRBJ1-5, with D uncertain. CDR1 DFQATT and CDR2 SNEGSKA come from the germline V gene (reference sequence). V was trimmed by 6 bases and J by 2 bases, leaving 17 bases between them. The CDR3 is 15 residues long. The chain's CDR3 is CSATFGIRGNQPQHF. The CDR3 bases are TGCAGTGCCACATTCGGGATTAGGGGCAATCAGCCCCAGCATTTT.

Ten or more counts support this clonotype. The chain uses TRBV6-5 and TRBJ2-5, with D tentatively TRBD1 (6 bases). Germline CDR1 is MNHEY and CDR2 is SVGAGI. This CDR3 contains 15 residues. V gave up 1 base and J gave up 2 bases, with 11 bases separating them. DNA for the CDR3: TGTGCCAGCAGTTACTTACAGGGATTGCAAGAGACCCAGTACTTC. This sequence encodes CASSYLQGLQETQYF.

At least ten counts were recorded for this clonotype. The chain has TRBV27 and TRBJ1-2, with 9 bases that match TRBD1. V shed 2 bases, J shed 8 bases, and the junction held 6 bases outside the gene matches. Germline V gene sequence: CDR1 MNHEY, CDR2 SMNVEV (reference sequence). The CDR3 runs to 14 residues. The CDR3 region is CASSLAGQGRGYTF. For the CDR3, the DNA is TGTGCCAGCAGTTTAGCGGGACAGGGTCGGGGCTACACCTTC.

This clonotype was observed at least ten times. The chain couples TRBV20-1 to TRBJ1-5; D remains ambiguous. This CDR3 region has 13 residues. The V gene lost 6 bases and the J gene lost 3 bases, with 12 bases spanning the gap. Germline V gene lookup returns CDR1 DFQATT and CDR2 SNEGSKA (reference sequence). The CDR3 sequence is CSAEARTNQPQHF. For the CDR3, the DNA is TGCAGTGCCGAAGCGAGGACCAATCAGCCCCAGCATTTT.

This clonotype has a handful of counts. V is TRBV12-3 or TRBV12-4 and J is TRBJ2-5; 8 positions agree with TRBD2. Trimming at V came to 6 bases and at J to 5 bases, leaving 8 bases not matched to a gene. This CDR3 is 14 amino acids long. The CDR3 DNA follows: TGTGCCAGCAGGAAAGCGGGAGCGGGTGAGACCCAGTACTTC. Protein sequence: CASRKAGAGETQYF.

This clonotype was observed a few times. The genes are TRBV3-1 and TRBJ1-2; the D gene is possibly TRBD1 (6 bases). Germline values: CDR1 LGHDT, CDR2 YNNKEL (reference sequence). V gave up 3 bases and J gave up 4 bases, with 12 bases separating them. The CDR3 is made up of 14 amino acids. Here the CDR3 reads CASSHIQGSYGYTF. In DNA form, the CDR3 reads TGTGCCAGCAGCCATATACAGGGCTCCTATGGCTACACCTTC.

There are many counts of this clonotype. The chain carries TRBV27 and TRBJ2-3, with no clear D. This CDR3 is built from 15 residues. Per the germline V gene, CDR1 is MNHEY and CDR2 is SMNVEV (reference sequence). Trimming stripped 1 base from V and 2 bases from J, with 10 bases between. CDR3: CASSLWGTNTDTQYF. CDR3 sequence (DNA): TGTGCCAGCAGTTTATGGGGTACTAACACAGATACGCAGTATTTT.

This clonotype has ten or more counts. J is TRBJ2-7 and V is TRBV12-3 or TRBV12-4; D is perhaps TRBD1 or TRBD2 (5 bases each). The CDR3 has 16 amino acids. With 3 bases removed from V and 4 bases from J, the gap between germline ends came to 19 bases. The CDR3 nucleotides are TGTGCCAGCAGTTTTGGTGAGTGGGACGAGAGGTACGAGCAGTACTTC. Encoded protein: CASSFGEWDERYEQYF.

V and J are TRBV7-2 and TRBJ2-6; D is perhaps TRBD1 or TRBD2 (5 bases each). The CDR3 runs 17 residues. Trimming cost V 2 bases and J 0 bases, with 11 bases left between them. CDR1 and CDR2 (germline): SGHTA, FQGNSA. CDR3 sequence reads: CASSLRGRSSGANVLTF. The CDR3 DNA is TGTGCCAGCAGCTTACGGGGACGGAGCTCTGGGGCCAACGTCCTGACTTTC.

This clonotype was detected many times. The J gene is TRBJ2-5, the V gene TRBV6-1, with unresolved D. The CDR3 has 11 residues. Germline values: CDR1 MNHNS, CDR2 SASEGT. Trimming shortened V by 8 bases and J by 3 bases, and 7 bases separated the two germline ends. The CDR3 DNA is TGTGCCAGCTCAGGTGAAGAGACCCAGTACTTC. It yields the protein CASSGEETQYF.

The chain combines TRBV5-1 with TRBJ2-6, with D possibly TRBD2 on 5 matching bases. Trimming shortened V by 2 bases and J by 1 base, and 7 bases separated the two germline ends. CDR3 length: 15 amino acids. Germline loops: CDR1 SGHRS, CDR2 YFSETQ. Written as DNA, the CDR3 is TGCGCCAGCAGCTTTACTAGTTCTGGGGCCAACGTCCTGACTTTC. Amino acids: CASSFTSSGANVLTF.

This clonotype came up many times. J is TRBJ2-7 and V is TRBV20-1; 8 bases are a match to TRBD1. The CDR3 consists of 16 residues. CDR1 and CDR2 from the germline V gene are DFQATT and SNEGSKA (reference sequence). The V gene end was trimmed by 3 bases and the J gene end by 3 bases; junction bases not matched to a gene: 13. This chain's CDR3 is CSASQIDRGRLYEQYF. In DNA form, the CDR3 reads TGCAGTGCTAGTCAAATAGACAGGGGCCGACTCTACGAGCAGTACTTC.

The rearrangement links TRBV5-1 to TRBJ2-3; 9 positions match TRBD1. CDR1 SGHRS and CDR2 YFSETQ come from the germline V gene. V was clipped by 0 bases and J by 2 bases; unmatched bases: 10. This CDR3 region has 18 residues. CDR3 sequence: CASSLAGYRDRDTDTQYF. In DNA, the CDR3 is TGCGCCAGCAGCTTGGCGGGGTACCGGGACAGGGACACAGATACGCAGTATTTT.

This clonotype was seen just once. A clone one base away is much larger, so this may be a read error. The V and J genes are TRBV20-1 and TRBJ1-1, with D unresolved. CDR1 is DFQATT, CDR2 SNEGSKA, per germline (reference sequence). The CDR3 loop spans 15 amino acids. The CDR3 protein is CSARGSDTLNTKAFF. The CDR3 DNA sequence: TGCAGTGCTAGAGGAAGTGACACCCTCAACACTAAAGCTTTCTTT.

The chain joins TRBV30 to TRBJ2-3; D remains ambiguous. Germline lookup yields CDR1 GTSNPN and CDR2 SVGIG (reference sequence). Trimming left V 2 bases short and J 7 bases short, with 13 bases between. The CDR3 is made up of 13 amino acids. The DNA for the CDR3 is TGTGCCTGGAGTTCAGCCTGGGGAAATACGCAGTATTTT. Amino acid sequence: CAWSSAWGNTQYF. Full variable domain (rest looked up from reference TRBV30 and TRBJ2-3): SQTIHQWPATLVQPVGSPLSLECTVEGTSNPNLYWYRQAAGRGLQLLFYSVGIGQISSEVPQNLSASRPQDRQFILSSKKLLLSDSGFYLCAWSSAWGNTQYFGPGTRLTVL.

This clonotype was observed at least ten times. The chain has TRBV2 and TRBJ2-7, with D tentatively TRBD2 (6 bases). Germline CDR1 reads SNHLY; CDR2 reads FYNNEI. This CDR3 region has 14 residues. V was clipped by 6 bases and J by 2 bases, with 14 bases between them. The CDR3 DNA follows: TGTGCCAGCAGGGGGGGATGGGGTACCTACGAGCAGTACTTC. Its translation: CASRGGWGTYEQYF. The variable domain in full, completed from reference TRBV2 and TRBJ2-7, reads EPEVTQTPSHQVTQMGQEVILRCVPISNHLYFYWYRQILGQKVEFLVSFYNNEISEKSEIFDDQFSVERPDGSNFTLKIRSTKLEDSAMYFCASRGGWGTYEQYFGPGTRLTVT.

This clonotype was observed many times. This chain connects TRBV12-3 or TRBV12-4 to TRBJ1-1; D unclear. The CDR3 contains 12 residues. V lost 2 bases and J lost 7, with 8 bases in between. The CDR3 loop reads CASSLHGYEAFF. The CDR3, as DNA: TGTGCCAGCAGTTTACACGGTTATGAAGCTTTCTTT.

This chain links TRBV27 with TRBJ1-6; D is uncertain. The length of the CDR3 is 14 residues. Germline V CDR1 and CDR2: MNHEY, SMNVEV (reference sequence). The germline V and J ends were trimmed by 8 bases and 9 bases, with 17 bases remaining between them. The CDR3 reads CASRKNLEGSPLHF. Written as DNA, the CDR3 is TGTGCCAGCCGTAAGAACCTGGAGGGTTCACCCCTCCACTTT.

A word on this clonotype: A much bigger clone sits one base away, suggesting this may be a read error. CDR3 amino acids: CASSFRPNYEQYF. CDR3 nucleotide sequence: TGTGCCAGCAGCTTTCGGCCCAACTACGAGCAGTACTTC. The gene calls are TRBV7-9 and TRBJ2-7; D ambiguous. Germline V gives CDR1 SEHNR, CDR2 FQNEAQ (reference sequence). The CDR3 is made up of 13 amino acids. Trimming took 3 bases from V and 3 from J, leaving 9 bases between them. The full variable domain, with the rest looked up from reference TRBV7-9 and TRBJ2-7, is DTGVSQNPRHKITKRGQNVTFRCDPISEHNRLYWYRQTLGQGPEFLTYFQNEAQLEKSRLLSDRFSAERPKGSFSTLEIQRTEQGDSAMYLCASSFRPNYEQYFGPGTRLTVT.

This clonotype has ten or more counts. The chain is built from TRBV6-2 or TRBV6-3 and TRBJ1-1; the D gene is possibly TRBD1 (6 bases). V shed 8 bases and J shed 4 bases, with 11 bases lying between them. Germline values: CDR1 MNHEY, CDR2 SVGEGT. The CDR3 loop spans 12 amino acids. The CDR3 loop is CASARGVTEAFF. The CDR3 coding sequence is TGTGCCAGCGCCAGGGGAGTCACTGAAGCTTTCTTT.

The chain joins TRBV28 to TRBJ2-3, with 7 nucleotides matching TRBD2. Germline V gives CDR1 MDHEN, CDR2 SYDVKM. Unmatched junction bases numbered 8, after V lost 6 bases and J lost 2 bases. The length of the CDR3 is 15 residues. CDR3 sequence: CASRRLAFITDTQYF. As DNA, the CDR3 is TGTGCCAGCAGACGACTAGCCTTTATCACAGATACGCAGTATTTT.

At least ten counts were recorded for this clonotype. This rearrangement joins TRBV2 to TRBJ2-1, with TRBD2 matching 13 bases. CDR1 and CDR2 (germline): SNHLY, FYNNEI. V lost 1 base, J lost 0 bases, and 12 bases stayed unmatched. The CDR3 contains 21 residues. The CDR3 reads CASSEDLGTSGISSSYNEQFF. CDR3 in DNA: TGTGCCAGCAGTGAAGATCTCGGGACTAGCGGGATCTCTAGCTCCTACAATGAGCAGTTCTTC.

This clonotype has ten or more counts. The genes are TRBV29-1 and TRBJ2-7; TRBD1 or TRBD2 may be the D gene (5 bases each). The CDR3 loop spans 12 amino acids. Germline CDR1 and CDR2: SQVTM and ANQGSEA. V was clipped by 6 bases and J by 3 bases, with 12 bases between them. The CDR3 nucleotides are TGCAGCGTCGGGACGACGGGCTACGAGCAGTACTTC. Its translation is CSVGTTGYEQYF.